This record concerns one TCR beta chain sequence. The data were obtained in a study of T cell responses to AZD1222 COVID-19 vaccine. The CDR3 runs 23 residues. The V end lost 0 bases, the J end lost 5 bases, and 38 bases lay between the germline ends. The table came from immunoSEQ multiplex PCR; TCRdb's copy has only in-frame clones and leaves some out. Found here are some 120,000 clones, about 90% of them singletons; the top ten hold under 1.5%. This clonotype originated in an adult in good health. V gene TRBV23-1 combines with J gene TRBJ2-7, with D maybe TRBD2 (5 bases). TRBV23-1 is annotated as an ORF whose role is uncertain. The sequencing here drew on peripheral blood, taken on day 0 of AZD1222 vaccination. CDR3 sequence reads: CASSQSNSRLTFHGTTARHEQYF. CDR3 in DNA: TGCGCCAGCAGTCAATCGAATAGCCGACTAACATTCCACGGAACTACCGCGCGGCACGAGCAGTACTTC.